The text below deals with one T cell receptor beta chain. The CDR3 runs to 15 residues. With 8 bases removed from V and 1 base from J, the gap between germline ends came to 18 bases. The V gene's germline CDR1 is SGHAT and CDR2 FQNNGV. The source of the sample is a study of blood T cell repertoires in COVID-19. Study summary: COVID-19 samples from acute and convalescent phases originated in the United States, Italy and Spain.

Original methodology: Quantification of nucleated cells was approximated via reference gene primer amplification. The method was immunoSEQ multiplex PCR; TCRdb's version includes in-frame clones alone and lacks a portion of them. V and J calls and clone size follow that table, whereas D and trimming were derived from the DNA. The sample comprises 35,000 to 45,000 clones, more than 90% of which are singletons, and 0.35% to 0.4% rests with the top ten. The chain combines TRBV11-2 with TRBJ2-7; a possible D gene is TRBD1 (6 bases). The TCR originated in a man aged 45-65 years with COVID-19, enrolled during active disease. Specimen: peripheral blood. CDR3 sequence (DNA): TGTGCCAGCTCCCCAGTAAGGGGGAGATCCTACGAGCAGTACTTC. This encodes CASSPVRGRSYEQYF.